The source of this T cell receptor (beta chain) is a study of cytomegalovirus exposure and HLA in healthy donors. Overall study findings and caveats: Only CMV serostatus was available as immune exposure information.

Donors showed nominal health when sampled, although they likely had unrecorded immune exposures. As to this clone: Its antigen remains unidentified.

PCR was performed using 60 Vbeta and 13 Jbeta primers. Repertoires were generated with immunoSEQ multiplex PCR, while TCRdb's copy carries only in-frame clones and drops some. The profile shows 150,000 to 200,000 clones, around 80% of them singletons. Between the trimmed V and J ends, which lost 7 bases and 5 bases, there was a span of 6 bases. This CDR3 region has 11 residues. Per the germline V gene, CDR1 is LNHDA and CDR2 is SQIVND (reference sequence). The receptor was isolated from a man aged 18 to 35 in good health and CMV-seropositive. The V call is TRBV19, the J call TRBJ2-1; no definite D call. Input material: PBMCs. CDR3 DNA: TGTGCCAGTAAAACAAACAATGAGCAGTTCTTC. It translates to CASKTNNEQFF.